Listed below are T cell receptor beta chains from one sample, sequenced in a study of blood T cell repertoires in COVID-19. Clones were sequenced by immunoSEQ multiplex PCR, and TCRdb holds only the in-frame ones, with some missing. The repertoire holds about 190,000 clones, 78% seen once, with 2.5% to 3.5% in the top ten. Sequenced sample: peripheral blood. The receptors originated from a woman of 80 years or more with active or convalescent COVID-19. Each CDR3 is given with its conserved first and last residue. The D gene is left open where the match is weak. Clone sizes are given selectively: once, few, many, or a class where the clone is expanded.

J gene: TRBJ1-4; clone size: .; D gene: TRBD1; V gene: TRBV7-9; CDR3 protein: CASSSYRGGGEKLFF; CDR3 DNA: TGTGCCAGCAGCTCCTACAGGGGGGGCGGTGAAAAACTGTTTTTT
J gene: TRBJ2-5; clone size: .; D gene: .; V gene: TRBV6-5; CDR3 protein: CASSRQLQETQYF; CDR3 DNA: TGTGCCAGCAGTAGACAGTTACAAGAGACCCAGTACTTC
J gene: TRBJ1-6; clone size: .; D gene: TRBD1; V gene: TRBV25-1; CDR3 protein: CASSRTGVYANSPLHF; CDR3 DNA: TGTGCCAGCAGTCGGACAGGGGTATACGCCAACTCACCCCTCCACTTT
J gene: TRBJ1-6; clone size: .; D gene: TRBD1; V gene: TRBV6-5; CDR3 protein: CASLIGQGINSPLHF; CDR3 DNA: TGTGCCAGCCTTATCGGACAGGGAATCAATTCACCCCTCCACTTT
J gene: TRBJ1-1; clone size: .; D gene: TRBD1; V gene: TRBV28; CDR3 protein: CASSLTGILNTEAFF; CDR3 DNA: TGTGCCAGCAGTTTGACAGGGATATTGAACACTGAAGCTTTCTTT
J gene: TRBJ1-2; clone size: once; D gene: TRBD1; V gene: TRBV18; CDR3 protein: CASSTTGDLSYGYTF; CDR3 DNA: TGTGCCAGCTCAACGACAGGGGACCTTTCCTATGGCTACACCTTC
J gene: TRBJ2-1; clone size: .; D gene: TRBD2; V gene: TRBV3-1/TRBV3-2; CDR3 protein: CASSPTTSGVNNEQFF; CDR3 DNA: TGTGCCAGCAGCCCTACGACTAGCGGGGTAAACAATGAGCAGTTCTTC
J gene: TRBJ1-1; clone size: .; D gene: .; V gene: TRBV5-4; CDR3 protein: CASNRQENTEAFF; CDR3 DNA: TGTGCCAGCAACCGTCAGGAGAACACTGAAGCTTTCTTT
J gene: TRBJ2-3; clone size: .; D gene: TRBD1; V gene: TRBV6-5; CDR3 protein: CASSGTGDTDTQYF; CDR3 DNA: TGTGCCAGCAGCGGGACAGGGGACACAGATACGCAGTATTTT
J gene: TRBJ1-6; clone size: .; D gene: .; V gene: TRBV5-1; CDR3 protein: CASSDDLQGPLHF; CDR3 DNA: TGCGCCAGCAGCGACGACCTTCAGGGTCCCCTCCACTTT
J gene: TRBJ2-7; clone size: .; D gene: .; V gene: TRBV19; CDR3 protein: CASSIPGTYEQYF; CDR3 DNA: TGTGCCAGTAGTATTCCCGGTACCTACGAGCAGTACTTC
J gene: TRBJ1-2; clone size: .; D gene: .; V gene: TRBV3-1/TRBV3-2; CDR3 protein: CASSQIGYYGYTF; CDR3 DNA: TGTGCCAGCAGCCAAATCGGGTACTATGGCTACACCTTC
J gene: TRBJ1-1; clone size: .; D gene: .; V gene: TRBV27; CDR3 protein: CASSSPQGSLNTEAFF; CDR3 DNA: TGTGCCAGCAGTTCTCCCCAGGGCAGTTTAAACACTGAAGCTTTCTTT
J gene: TRBJ1-2; clone size: .; D gene: .; V gene: TRBV19; CDR3 protein: CASSIAGTGYTF; CDR3 DNA: TGTGCCAGTAGTATAGCAGGCACCGGCTACACCTTC
J gene: TRBJ1-2; clone size: .; D gene: TRBD1; V gene: TRBV30; CDR3 protein: CAWSVSDRGGGYTF; CDR3 DNA: TGTGCCTGGAGTGTATCGGACAGGGGAGGTGGCTACACCTTC
J gene: TRBJ2-1; clone size: .; D gene: .; V gene: TRBV9; CDR3 protein: CASSPLQVSRNNEQFF; CDR3 DNA: TGTGCCAGCAGCCCCCTTCAGGTCAGTAGAAACAATGAGCAGTTCTTC
J gene: TRBJ2-2; clone size: .; D gene: TRBD1; V gene: TRBV5-1; CDR3 protein: CASSLATGGASGELFF; CDR3 DNA: TGCGCCAGCAGCTTGGCGACAGGGGGCGCTTCCGGGGAGCTGTTTTTT
J gene: TRBJ1-3; clone size: .; D gene: TRBD1; V gene: TRBV28; CDR3 protein: CASSGDRSSGNTIYF; CDR3 DNA: TGTGCCAGCAGTGGGGACAGGAGCTCTGGAAACACCATATATTTT
J gene: TRBJ2-7; clone size: once; D gene: TRBD1; V gene: TRBV4-1; CDR3 protein: CASSQAGFPGQGANEQYF; CDR3 DNA: TGCGCCAGCAGCCAAGCTGGGTTTCCGGGACAGGGGGCGAACGAGCAGTACTTC
J gene: TRBJ2-3; clone size: .; D gene: TRBD2; V gene: TRBV5-1; CDR3 protein: CASSLGGGLTDTQYF; CDR3 DNA: TGCGCCAGCAGCTTAGGCGGGGGGCTAACAGATACGCAGTATTTT
J gene: TRBJ2-5; clone size: .; D gene: .; V gene: TRBV18; CDR3 protein: CASSPNAGHAETQYF; CDR3 DNA: TGTGCCAGCTCACCAAACGCAGGGCACGCGGAGACCCAGTACTTC
J gene: TRBJ2-7; clone size: .; D gene: TRBD1; V gene: TRBV10-3; CDR3 protein: CAIRGTAYEQYF; CDR3 DNA: TGTGCCATCAGAGGGACAGCCTACGAGCAGTACTTC
J gene: TRBJ2-5; clone size: .; D gene: TRBD1; V gene: TRBV9; CDR3 protein: CASSVGNRGRETQYF; CDR3 DNA: TGTGCCAGCAGCGTGGGTAACAGGGGGCGTGAGACCCAGTACTTC
J gene: TRBJ2-3; clone size: .; D gene: .; V gene: TRBV5-1; CDR3 protein: CASSLAKASEDGDTQYF; CDR3 DNA: TGCGCCAGCAGCTTGGCCAAGGCTAGCGAGGATGGAGATACGCAGTATTTT
J gene: TRBJ2-5; clone size: .; D gene: .; V gene: TRBV21-1; CDR3 protein: CASSKAKDWTSGPQETQYF; CDR3 DNA: TGTGCCAGCAGCAAGGCGAAGGATTGGACTAGCGGGCCTCAAGAGACCCAGTACTTC
J gene: TRBJ1-5; clone size: .; D gene: TRBD1; V gene: TRBV28; CDR3 protein: CASGRGQNQPQHF; CDR3 DNA: TGTGCTTCGGGCAGGGGGCAAAATCAGCCCCAGCATTTT
J gene: TRBJ1-2; clone size: .; D gene: TRBD1; V gene: TRBV3-1/TRBV3-2; CDR3 protein: CASSPGQGGGGYTF; CDR3 DNA: TGTGCCAGCAGCCCCGGACAGGGCGGGGGTGGCTACACCTTC
J gene: TRBJ1-2; clone size: .; D gene: .; V gene: TRBV29-1; CDR3 protein: CSVVAPGTSDGYTF; CDR3 DNA: TGCAGCGTTGTCGCCCCCGGGACATCTGATGGCTACACCTTC
J gene: TRBJ1-4; clone size: .; D gene: TRBD1; V gene: TRBV14; CDR3 protein: CASSTQQGTYEKLFF; CDR3 DNA: TGTGCCAGCAGTACACAACAGGGGACCTACGAAAAACTGTTTTTT
J gene: TRBJ1-1; clone size: .; D gene: TRBD1; V gene: TRBV19; CDR3 protein: CASSAWDRENTEAFF; CDR3 DNA: TGTGCCAGTAGTGCTTGGGACAGGGAGAACACTGAAGCTTTCTTT
J gene: TRBJ1-4; clone size: .; D gene: .; V gene: TRBV19; CDR3 protein: CASSPGVNWYNEKLFF; CDR3 DNA: TGTGCCAGTAGTCCCGGAGTTAATTGGTACAATGAAAAACTGTTTTTT
J gene: TRBJ1-5; clone size: few; D gene: .; V gene: TRBV19; CDR3 protein: CASRTTQRSNQPQHF; CDR3 DNA: TGTGCCAGTAGGACCACACAGAGAAGCAATCAGCCCCAGCATTTT
J gene: TRBJ1-5; clone size: .; D gene: .; V gene: TRBV6-1; CDR3 protein: CASSEARHVNQPQHF; CDR3 DNA: TGTGCCAGCAGTGAAGCTAGACATGTCAATCAGCCCCAGCATTTT
J gene: TRBJ1-4; clone size: .; D gene: TRBD1; V gene: TRBV5-1; CDR3 protein: CASSPGQGSGEKLFF; CDR3 DNA: TGCGCCAGCAGCCCGGGACAGGGATCGGGTGAAAAACTGTTTTTT
J gene: TRBJ1-1; clone size: .; D gene: .; V gene: TRBV28; CDR3 protein: CASSLLAGDTEAFF; CDR3 DNA: TGTGCCAGCAGTTTACTTGCAGGGGACACTGAAGCTTTCTTT
J gene: TRBJ2-7; clone size: .; D gene: .; V gene: TRBV6-2/TRBV6-3; CDR3 protein: CASSYSSKGIGLYEQYF; CDR3 DNA: TGTGCCAGCAGTTACTCGTCCAAGGGGATCGGGCTCTACGAGCAGTACTTC
J gene: TRBJ2-3; clone size: .; D gene: TRBD2; V gene: TRBV27; CDR3 protein: CASSPSLLAGEDTQYF; CDR3 DNA: TGTGCCAGCAGTCCCAGTTTACTAGCGGGGGAAGATACGCAGTATTTT
J gene: TRBJ1-5; clone size: .; D gene: .; V gene: TRBV19; CDR3 protein: CASSSSKGPQPQHF; CDR3 DNA: TGTGCCAGTAGTAGCTCTAAGGGGCCTCAGCCCCAGCATTTT
J gene: TRBJ1-2; clone size: .; D gene: .; V gene: TRBV6-5; CDR3 protein: CASNSYGGYGYTF; CDR3 DNA: TGTGCCAGCAATTCGTACGGGGGCTATGGCTACACCTTC
J gene: TRBJ2-2; clone size: .; D gene: .; V gene: TRBV3-1/TRBV3-2; CDR3 protein: CASSQEAALITGELFF; CDR3 DNA: TGTGCCAGCAGCCAAGAAGCGGCCCTTATCACCGGGGAGCTGTTTTTT
J gene: TRBJ2-7; clone size: once; D gene: .; V gene: TRBV5-8; CDR3 protein: CASSLRPRGTYEQYF; CDR3 DNA: TGTGCCAGCAGCTTGCGCCCCCGGGGAACCTACGAGCAGTACTTC
J gene: TRBJ1-1; clone size: .; D gene: .; V gene: TRBV7-2; CDR3 protein: CASSGLGSHTEAFF; CDR3 DNA: TGTGCCAGCAGCGGACTAGGATCGCACACTGAAGCTTTCTTT
J gene: TRBJ2-2; clone size: .; D gene: .; V gene: TRBV2; CDR3 protein: CASSGRKGGGELFF; CDR3 DNA: TGTGCCAGCAGTGGCAGAAAAGGGGGCGGGGAGCTGTTTTTT
J gene: TRBJ1-4; clone size: .; D gene: TRBD1; V gene: TRBV27; CDR3 protein: CASHKGAGGGLANEKLFF; CDR3 DNA: TGTGCCAGCCACAAGGGGGCAGGGGGCGGGTTAGCTAATGAAAAACTGTTTTTT
J gene: TRBJ1-5; clone size: .; D gene: .; V gene: TRBV20-1; CDR3 protein: CSASNQPQHF; CDR3 DNA: TGCAGTGCTTCTAATCAGCCCCAGCATTTT
J gene: TRBJ1-2; clone size: .; D gene: TRBD1; V gene: TRBV2; CDR3 protein: CARKDYGTGVRYGYTF; CDR3 DNA: TGTGCCAGGAAAGACTATGGGACAGGGGTACGCTATGGCTACACCTTC